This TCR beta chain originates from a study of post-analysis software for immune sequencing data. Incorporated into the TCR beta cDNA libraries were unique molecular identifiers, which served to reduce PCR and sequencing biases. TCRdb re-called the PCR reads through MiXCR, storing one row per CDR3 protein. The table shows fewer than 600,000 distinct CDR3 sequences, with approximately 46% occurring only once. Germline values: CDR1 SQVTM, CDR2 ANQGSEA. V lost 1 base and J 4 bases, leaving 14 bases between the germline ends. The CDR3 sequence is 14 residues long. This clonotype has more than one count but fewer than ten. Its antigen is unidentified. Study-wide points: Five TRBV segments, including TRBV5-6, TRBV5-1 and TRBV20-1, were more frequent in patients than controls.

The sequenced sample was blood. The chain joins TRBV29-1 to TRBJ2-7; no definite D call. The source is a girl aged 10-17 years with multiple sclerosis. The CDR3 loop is CSVEGGSAGYEQYF. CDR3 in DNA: TGCAGCGTTGAAGGAGGATCCGCCGGATACGAGCAGTACTTC.